Below, 19 T cell receptor beta chains from the same sample are listed, as sequenced in a study of metastatic and nonmetastatic thyroid tumors. Before thyroid surgery, none of the patients had received any treatment. TCRdb re-analyzed the PCR reads using MiXCR. This table has about 30,000 clones, 20% to 25% appearing once. The sample consisted of blood. The receptors were gathered from a female donor with papillary thyroid cancer or a benign thyroid nodule (not recorded which). Some clones in this sample may be carry-over from other donors' samples.

The rearrangement uses TRBV5-1 and TRBJ1-1; D not resolved. The CDR3 length is 13 residues. Between the trimmed V and J ends, which lost 1 base and 6 bases, there was a span of 10 bases. The V gene's germline CDR1 is SGHRS and CDR2 YFSETQ. The chain's CDR3 is CASSLMRGAEAFF. CDR3 nucleotides: TGCGCCAGCAGCTTGATGCGGGGTGCTGAAGCTTTCTTT.

The CDR3 protein is CASSVLPVGVANYGYTF. The DNA for the CDR3 is TGTGCCAGCAGTGTATTACCTGTGGGGGTAGCTAACTATGGCTACACCTTC. This rearrangement joins TRBV27 to TRBJ1-2, with D perhaps TRBD1 (5 bases). This CDR3 comprises 17 residues. Germline CDR1 MNHEY, CDR2 SMNVEV (reference sequence). Deletions cut 5 bases from V and 0 bases from J, with 19 bases between.

This clone was recorded at least ten times. This chain connects TRBV10-3 to TRBJ1-5; tentative D call: TRBD1 (6 bases). The CDR3 is 14 amino acids. Germline V lookup: CDR1 ENHRY, CDR2 SYGVKD. V was cut by 2 bases and J by 7 bases, with 12 bases left in between. CDR3 amino acids: CAISEGGRRQPQHF. In DNA form, the CDR3 reads TGTGCCATCAGTGAGGGGGGGCGCCGGCAGCCCCAGCATTTT.

This clone was seen only a few times. The J gene is TRBJ2-7, the V gene TRBV15; 9 bases map to TRBD2. CDR3 length: 14 amino acids. The junction had 9 bases not matched to a gene; V was cut back by 7 bases and J by 5 bases. CDR1 LNHNV and CDR2 YYDKDF come from the germline V gene (reference sequence). Written as DNA, the CDR3 is TGTGCCACCATTGGTTTAGCGGGGGACCACGAGCAGTACTTC. Residues: CATIGLAGDHEQYF.

This clone was counted between two and nine times. V usage is TRBV2 and J usage is TRBJ2-7; maybe TRBD1 (6 bases). The V gene's germline CDR1 is SNHLY and CDR2 FYNNEI. This CDR3 contains 14 residues. V shed 5 bases and J shed 3 bases, with 14 bases lying between them. The CDR3 DNA is TGTGCCAGCAGTACCCCAGGACAGATCTACGAGCAGTACTTC. It yields the protein CASSTPGQIYEQYF. Complete variable domain (other parts from reference TRBV2 and TRBJ2-7): EPEVTQTPSHQVTQMGQEVILRCVPISNHLYFYWYRQILGQKVEFLVSFYNNEISEKSEIFDDQFSVERPDGSNFTLKIRSTKLEDSAMYFCASSTPGQIYEQYFGPGTRLTVT.

Concerning this clone: One end of the junction does not line up with germline, which may come from a read error. V gene TRBV5-1 combines with J gene TRBJ1-6, with D unclear. Germline V gene data show CDR1 as SGHRS and CDR2 as YFSETQ. The CDR3 totals 14 residues. The DNA of the CDR3 is TGCGGCAGCAGCTACGAGCAGAACAATACACCCCTCCACTTT. Its protein product is CGSSYEQNNTPLHF.

This clone appeared many times. Distinct nucleotide sequences in the sample also encode this CDR3. V and J are TRBV10-2 and TRBJ1-2, with D unclear. Germline CDR1 is WSHSY and CDR2 is SAAADI. The V and J ends lost 6 bases and 3 bases respectively, with 8 bases between them. The CDR3 is made up of 12 amino acids. The CDR3: CASRRDDYGYTF. The CDR3, as DNA: TGCGCCAGCAGACGAGACGACTATGGCTACACCTTC.

This clone was observed a handful of times. The gene calls are TRBV6-5 and TRBJ1-3; 7 bases match TRBD1. J gave up 5 bases and V 4 bases, and 8 bases lay outside the gene matches. The germline V gene has CDR1 MNHEY and CDR2 SVGAGI. The length of the CDR3 is 15 residues. The CDR3 DNA reads as TGTGCCAGCAGTTCCCGACAGGGAACGAGAAACACCATATATTTT. It specifies CASSSRQGTRNTIYF.

This clone came up a few times. The V gene is TRBV24-1, the J gene TRBJ2-1; D possibly corresponds to TRBD2 (7 bases). The CDR3 is made up of 14 amino acids. Per the germline V gene, CDR1 is KGHDR and CDR2 is SFDVKD. Trimming took off 10 bases at V and 0 bases at J, with 12 bases between the two ends. CDR3 nucleotides: TGTGCCACAGCGGGACAACGCTCCTACAATGAGCAGTTCTTC. As protein: CATAGQRSYNEQFF.

The CDR3 nucleotides read TGTGCCAGCTCACAGGACGGCTCCTACGAGCAGTACTTC. Protein: CASSQDGSYEQYF. This rearrangement joins TRBV6-1 to TRBJ2-7, with D maybe TRBD1 (5 bases). The CDR3 runs 13 residues. V lost 8 bases to trimming and J lost 0 bases, with 11 bases between them. Germline assignment: CDR1 MNHNS and CDR2 SASEGT.

This clone occurred many times. The chain is built from TRBV4-1 and TRBJ1-1, with no clear D. V dropped 4 bases and J dropped 1 base, with 16 bases sitting between them. The germline V gene encodes CDR1 MGHRA and CDR2 YSYEKL. The CDR3 is made up of 16 amino acids. As DNA, the CDR3 is TGCGCCAGCAGCCGCGATGGGTGGCCTTCGAACACTGAAGCTTTCTTT. The encoded protein is CASSRDGWPSNTEAFF.

This clone came up many times. CDR3 sequence reads: CASSQVQVTGELFF. DNA of the CDR3: TGCGCCAGCAGCCAAGTCCAGGTTACCGGGGAGCTGTTTTTT. This chain links TRBV4-1 with TRBJ2-2; unclear D gene. With 1 base removed from V and 5 bases from J, the gap between germline ends came to 8 bases. The CDR3 has 14 amino acids. Germline loops: CDR1 MGHRA, CDR2 YSYEKL.

This clone has a count of ten or more. CDR3 nucleotide sequence: TGTGCCAGTAGTGTGATGGGACAGGGCGGAGAAAAACTGTTTTTT. Protein: CASSVMGQGGEKLFF. The rearrangement joins TRBV19 to TRBJ1-4; 9 bases are shared with TRBD1. Germline V gene data show CDR1 as LNHDA and CDR2 as SQIVND (reference sequence). J gave up 8 bases and V 5 bases, and 9 bases lay outside the gene matches. This CDR3 has 15 amino acids.

Ten or more counts support this clone. The rearrangement links TRBV7-9 to TRBJ1-5; 11 bases map to TRBD1. The germline gives CDR1 SEHNR, CDR2 FQNEAQ (reference sequence). V shed 4 bases, J shed 4 bases, and the junction held 6 bases outside the gene matches. This CDR3 is built from 16 residues. The CDR3 sequence is CASSSIGQGANQPQHF. CDR3 coding DNA: TGTGCCAGCAGCTCGATAGGACAGGGGGCGAATCAGCCCCAGCATTTT.

This clone was counted at least ten times. The chain recombines TRBV12-3 or TRBV12-4 with TRBJ1-2; no firm D call. CDR3 length: 12 amino acids. Trimming cost V 6 bases and J 1 base, with 6 bases left between them. The CDR3 DNA follows: TGTGCCAGCAGAACAGATAACTATGGCTACACCTTC. This sequence encodes CASRTDNYGYTF.

The rearrangement uses TRBV5-1 and TRBJ1-2; D remains ambiguous. V lost 4 bases and J 4 bases, leaving 17 bases between the germline ends. CDR1 and CDR2 from the germline V gene are SGHRS and YFSETQ. This CDR3 spans 15 amino acids. The CDR3 sequence is CASSLLPWTIYGYTF. In DNA, the CDR3 is TGCGCCAGCAGCCTCCTCCCCTGGACCATCTATGGCTACACCTTC.

This chain joins TRBV20-1 and TRBJ2-7, with D perhaps matching TRBD1 (6 bases). Germline V gene sequence: CDR1 DFQATT, CDR2 SNEGSKA (reference sequence). V shed 1 base and J shed 5 bases, with 18 bases lying between them. The CDR3 spans 15 residues. The CDR3 nucleotides read TGCAGTGCTAGAGTCGGTAGGGACATATCAGACGAGCAGTACTTC. Translating it yields CSARVGRDISDEQYF.

For this clone: It is likely a read error, because the conserved phenylalanine at the end of the CDR3 is missing. This chain links TRBV6-1 with TRBJ2-7; either TRBD1 or TRBD2 may supply D (7 bases each). Germline CDR1 and CDR2: MNHNS and SASEGT. The length of the CDR3 is 14 residues. Trimming removed 6 bases from V and 2 bases from J, with 14 bases in between. The DNA of the CDR3 is TGTGCCAGCAGCCTGGGGAGGGGGCCCTACGAGCAGTACTTA. It translates to CASSLGRGPYEQYL.

This chain connects TRBV20-1 to TRBJ2-1, with 7 bases identical to TRBD2. Germline V CDR1 and CDR2: DFQATT, SNEGSKA (reference sequence). V lost 1 base, J lost 0 bases, and 6 bases stayed unmatched. The CDR3 totals 16 residues. The chain's CDR3 is CSARVTSSLSYNEQFF. CDR3 coding DNA: TGCAGTGCTAGAGTGACTAGCTCTCTCTCCTACAATGAGCAGTTCTTC.